The sequence of this T cell receptor (beta chain) was determined in a study of radiotherapy plus CTLA-4 blockade in lung cancer. Study summary: About 20% of patients responded objectively, and about 32% achieved disease control.

Those patients who had chemo-refractory metastatic non-small-cell lung cancer were given focal radiation along with CTLA-4 blockade through ipilimumab. V was shortened by 2 bases and J by 4 bases, with 8 bases between the two germline ends. The CDR3 has 13 amino acids. The germline V gene encodes CDR1 MDHEN and CDR2 SYDVKM. Clones were read by immunoSEQ multiplex PCR, and TCRdb kept only the in-frame ones, dropping some. The sample has about 80,000 clones, more than 60% seen once. This rearrangement joins TRBV28 to TRBJ1-2; D call uncertain. The sample was peripheral blood, taken from a patient treated with radiotherapy plus ipilimumab. The receptor was isolated from a human donor with non-small cell lung cancer whose response to radiotherapy plus ipilimumab could not be evaluated. Some clones in this sample may be carry-over from other donors' samples. The CDR3 here is CASSLLSRYGYTF. In DNA, the CDR3 is TGTGCCAGCAGTTTACTCAGTCGCTATGGCTACACCTTC.